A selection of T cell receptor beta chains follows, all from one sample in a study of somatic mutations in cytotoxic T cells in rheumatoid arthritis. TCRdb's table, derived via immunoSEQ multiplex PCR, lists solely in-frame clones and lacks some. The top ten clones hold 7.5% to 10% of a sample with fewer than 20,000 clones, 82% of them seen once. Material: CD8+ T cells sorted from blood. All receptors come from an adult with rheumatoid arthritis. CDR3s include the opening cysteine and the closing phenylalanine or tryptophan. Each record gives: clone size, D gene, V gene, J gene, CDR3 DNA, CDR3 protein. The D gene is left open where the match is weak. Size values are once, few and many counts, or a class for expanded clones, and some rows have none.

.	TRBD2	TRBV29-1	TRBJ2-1	TGCAGCGTTGAGCTTAGCGGGATCTACAATGAGCAGTTCTTC	CSVELSGIYNEQFF
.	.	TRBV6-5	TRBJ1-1	TGTGCCAGCAGTTACTCGATTCCGGGAACTGAAGCTTTCTTT	CASSYSIPGTEAFF
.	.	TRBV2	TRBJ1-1	TGTGCCATCCACGTCAAAGGAGGTGGGGCTGAAGCTTTCTTT	CAIHVKGGGAEAFF
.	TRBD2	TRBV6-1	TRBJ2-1	TGTGCCAGCGCTGGGACTAGCGGGTATTACAATGAGCAGTTCTTC	CASAGTSGYYNEQFF
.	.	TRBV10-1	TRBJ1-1	TGCGCCAGCAGTGAGACGCCGGCGACTGAAGCTTTCTTT	CASSETPATEAFF
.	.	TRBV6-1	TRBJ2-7	TGTGCCAGCAGTGAAGTTGGCAACCGATTCTACGAGCAGTACTTC	CASSEVGNRFYEQYF
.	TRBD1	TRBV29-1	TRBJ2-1	TGCACTTCCGGGACAGGGGGCGGACACAATGAGCAGTTCTTC	CTSGTGGGHNEQFF
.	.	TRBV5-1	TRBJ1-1	TGCGCCAGCAGCTTGGAACCGGGTGCAGGCACTGAAGCTTTCTTT	CASSLEPGAGTEAFF
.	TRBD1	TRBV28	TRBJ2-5	TGTGCCAGCAGTACACAGAGGGACAGGGGGTTGCAGACCCAGTACTTC	CASSTQRDRGLQTQYF
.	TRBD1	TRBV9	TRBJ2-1	TGTGCCAGCAGCCCCGGGACAGGGCCCTACAATGAGCAGTTCTTC	CASSPGTGPYNEQFF
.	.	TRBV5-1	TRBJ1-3	TGCGCCAGCAGCTTGGGGCAGACTCCTGGAAACACCATATATTTT	CASSLGQTPGNTIYF
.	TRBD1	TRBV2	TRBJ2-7	TGTGCCAGCCTACTAGGAGGACAGGGCCAGTACGAGCAGTACTTC	CASLLGGQGQYEQYF
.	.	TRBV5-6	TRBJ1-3	TGTGCCAGCAGCCGCATCGGGGGCGTTCGGGAAAACACCATATATTTT	CASSRIGGVRENTIYF
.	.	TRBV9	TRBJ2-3	TGTGCCAGCAGCGCCGAGGCGATGGGCACAGATACGCAGTATTTT	CASSAEAMGTDTQYF
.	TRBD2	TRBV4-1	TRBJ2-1	TGCGCCAGCAGCCAAGATAGGTCTAGCGGGGGCAGGTACAATGAGCAGTTCTTC	CASSQDRSSGGRYNEQFF
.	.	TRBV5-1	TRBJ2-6	TGCGCCAGCAGCTTGCGTGAATCTGGGGCCAACGTCCTGACTTTC	CASSLRESGANVLTF
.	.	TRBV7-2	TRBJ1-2	TGTGCCAGCTATTCGGTCACCACCCGTCCCTATGGCTACACCTTC	CASYSVTTRPYGYTF
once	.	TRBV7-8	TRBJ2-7	TGTGCCAGCAGCTTAGCGCTGGACGAGCAGTACTTC	CASSLALDEQYF
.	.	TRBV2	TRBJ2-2	TGTGCCAGCAGTCTTGGGTGGCCAGGGAGGAACACCGGGGAGCTGTTTTTT	CASSLGWPGRNTGELFF
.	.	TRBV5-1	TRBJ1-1	TGCGCCAGCAGCTTGGGACGCTGGAGCACTGAAGCTTTCTTT	CASSLGRWSTEAFF
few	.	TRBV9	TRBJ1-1	TGTGCCAGCAGCCCCTGGGTGAACACTGAAGCTTTCTTT	CASSPWVNTEAFF
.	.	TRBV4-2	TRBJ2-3	TGTGCCAGCAGGCACTACCCCACAGATACGCAGTATTTT	CASRHYPTDTQYF
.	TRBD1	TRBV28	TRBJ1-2	TGTGCCAGCAGTTTGACAGGGACCAACTATGGCTACACCTTC	CASSLTGTNYGYTF
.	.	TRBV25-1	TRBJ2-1	TGTGCCAGCAGTGTATCGACAGTGTATTCCTACAATGAGCAGTTCTTC	CASSVSTVYSYNEQFF
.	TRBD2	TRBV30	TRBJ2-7	TGTGCCTGGACTCTAGCGGGAGGCCCCTACGAGCAGTACTTC	CAWTLAGGPYEQYF
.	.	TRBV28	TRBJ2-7	TGTGCCAGCAGTTTGAGACAGTCCTACGAGCAGTACTTC	CASSLRQSYEQYF
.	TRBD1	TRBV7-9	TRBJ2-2	TGTGCCAGCAGCTTAGGGGACAGGGCCACCGGGGAGCTGTTTTTT	CASSLGDRATGELFF
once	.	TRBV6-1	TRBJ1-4	TGTGCCAGCAGTGAACTCGTAGGGGAGGATGAAAAACTGTTTTTT	CASSELVGEDEKLFF
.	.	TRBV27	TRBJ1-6	TGTGCCAGCAGCTTGAGGGGATCCTATAATTCACCCCTCCACTTT	CASSLRGSYNSPLHF
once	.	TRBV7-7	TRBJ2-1	TGTGCCAGCAGCCCAGGGGGGGTGAGGCCCAATGAGCAGTTCTTC	CASSPGGVRPNEQFF
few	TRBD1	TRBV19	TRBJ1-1	TGTGCCAGTAGTAGGAGCAGGGGGAGCACTGAAGCTTTCTTT	CASSRSRGSTEAFF
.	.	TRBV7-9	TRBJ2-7	TGTGCCAGCAGCTTACCAGGATGGGGCTACGAGCAGTACTTC	CASSLPGWGYEQYF
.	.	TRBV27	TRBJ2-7	TGTGCCAGCAGTTTCGGGCGGGGAAAAGAGCAGTACTTC	CASSFGRGKEQYF
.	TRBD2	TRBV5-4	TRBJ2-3	TGTGCCAGCAGCTTCCGACTAGCGGTAGTCACAGATACGCAGTATTTT	CASSFRLAVVTDTQYF
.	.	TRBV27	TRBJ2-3	TGTGCCAGCAGTTTAGGTGGCGATACGCAGTATTTT	CASSLGGDTQYF
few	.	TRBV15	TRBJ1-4	TGTGCCACCAGCACTGGCAGGGAAAATGAAAAACTGTTTTTT	CATSTGRENEKLFF
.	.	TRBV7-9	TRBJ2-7	TGTGCCAGCAGCCCCCCAGGGGCCTACGAGCAGTACTTC	CASSPPGAYEQYF
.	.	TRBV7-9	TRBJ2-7	TGTGCCAGCAGCCCACCCGGCCCCACCTACGAGCAGTACTTC	CASSPPGPTYEQYF
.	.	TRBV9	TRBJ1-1	TGTGCCAGCAGCGTATGGGGGCGAGACACTGAAGCTTTCTTT	CASSVWGRDTEAFF
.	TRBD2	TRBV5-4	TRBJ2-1	TGTGCCAGCAGCTTTCTGGGCGGGAGTGAAGATGAGCAGTTCTTC	CASSFLGGSEDEQFF
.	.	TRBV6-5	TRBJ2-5	TGTGCCAGCAGTTACTACAGGGAAGGAGAGACCCAGTACTTC	CASSYYREGETQYF
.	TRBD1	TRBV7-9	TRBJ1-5	TGTGCCAGCAGCTTAGGTCAGGGGGCCGAACAGCCCCAGCATTTT	CASSLGQGAEQPQHF
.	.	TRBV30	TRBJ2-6	TGTGCCTGGAGTAGATCTGGGGCCAACGTCCTGACTTTC	CAWSRSGANVLTF
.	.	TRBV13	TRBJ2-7	TGTGCCAGCAGCTCCCGGGCAGGGCCCTCCTACGAGCAGTACTTC	CASSSRAGPSYEQYF
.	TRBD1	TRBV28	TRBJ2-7	TGTGCCAGCAGTATGGACAGGTTCGAATTAGACGAGCAGTACTTC	CASSMDRFELDEQYF